Listed below are T cell receptor beta chains from one sample, sequenced in a study of Ad26.COV2.S vaccination and SARS-CoV-2 variants. Assay used: immunoSEQ multiplex PCR; TCRdb lists only in-frame clones, some missing. The sample yields about 320,000 clones, just under 85% seen once. The source was peripheral blood, collected in a trial of Ad26.COV2.S vaccine versus placebo. The origin of the receptors is a person aged 18-65 years who received the Ad26.COV2.S COVID-19 vaccine or a placebo. CDR3s include the opening cysteine and the closing phenylalanine or tryptophan. D genes are given only for firm matches. Clone size is stated in some rows and not others, as once, few, many or a class when expanded.

clone size	V gene	D gene	J gene	CDR3 protein	CDR3 DNA
.	TRBV28	TRBD1	TRBJ1-2	CASSLPGQGAYGYTF	TGTGCCAGCAGTTTACCGGGACAGGGTGCCTATGGCTACACCTTC
once	TRBV5-1	TRBD1	TRBJ2-1	CASSQGGSPSEQFF	TGCGCCAGCAGTCAAGGGGGCAGCCCCAGCGAGCAGTTCTTC
.	TRBV6-1	.	TRBJ1-1	CASSDPLHTEAFF	TGTGCCAGCAGTGACCCATTACACACTGAAGCTTTCTTT
few	TRBV7-9	TRBD2	TRBJ2-7	CASSLSARGDWGHYEQYF	TGTGCCAGCAGCTTAAGTGCGCGGGGGGACTGGGGACATTACGAGCAGTACTTC
.	TRBV28	.	TRBJ1-2	CASSSRIWSPAGVNYGYTF	TGTGCCAGCAGTTCAAGAATCTGGTCCCCCGCAGGAGTTAACTATGGCTACACCTTC
.	TRBV6-5	.	TRBJ2-1	CASSYSGYNEQFF	TGTGCCAGCAGTTATTCCGGATACAATGAGCAGTTCTTC
.	TRBV6-5	TRBD1	TRBJ1-6	CASSLQGDNSPLHF	TGTGCCAGCAGCCTACAGGGGGACAATTCACCCCTCCACTTT
.	TRBV7-9	.	TRBJ2-7	CASSLGGGLRQYF	TGTGCCAGCAGCTTAGGTGGGGGACTCAGGCAGTACTTC
.	TRBV5-4	.	TRBJ2-3	CAVRIRRGNTDTQYF	TGTGCCGTCCGAATCCGTCGGGGAAACACAGATACGCAGTATTTT
.	TRBV12-3/TRBV12-4	.	TRBJ1-1	CASSFSRNTEAFF	TGTGCCAGCAGTTTTTCCAGGAACACTGAAGCTTTCTTT
few	TRBV3-1/TRBV3-2	TRBD1	TRBJ2-1	CASSRGTGIYNEQFF	TGTGCCAGCAGCAGAGGGACAGGCATTTACAATGAGCAGTTCTTC
.	TRBV7-9	.	TRBJ2-2	CASSSQGYTGELFF	TGTGCCAGCAGCTCCCAGGGGTACACCGGGGAGCTGTTTTTT
.	TRBV5-1	TRBD2	TRBJ2-1	CASSVGLAGIAEQFF	TGCGCCAGCAGCGTCGGACTAGCGGGGATAGCCGAGCAGTTCTTC
.	TRBV5-4	.	TRBJ2-3	CASSLSGGTDTQYF	TGTGCCAGCAGCTTATCAGGGGGCACAGATACGCAGTATTTT
.	TRBV7-3	.	TRBJ2-3	CASSLTAAYTDTQYF	TGTGCCAGCAGCTTAACGGCGGCATACACAGATACGCAGTATTTT
.	TRBV5-1	.	TRBJ2-1	CASHGADEQFF	TGCGCCAGCCACGGCGCAGATGAGCAGTTCTTC
.	TRBV5-4	.	TRBJ2-7	CASSRAAPDEQYF	TGTGCCAGCAGCCGGGCAGCTCCCGACGAGCAGTACTTC
few	TRBV7-3	.	TRBJ2-7	CASSPRRGREQYF	TGTGCCAGCAGCCCACGAAGGGGCCGCGAGCAGTACTTC
.	TRBV7-7	.	TRBJ2-2	CASSLRAENTGELFF	TGTGCTAGCAGCTTAAGGGCTGAGAACACCGGGGAGCTGTTTTTT
.	TRBV11-2	.	TRBJ1-1	CASSLGGITEAFF	TGTGCCAGCAGCTTGGGGGGGATCACTGAAGCTTTCTTT
.	TRBV4-2	TRBD2	TRBJ2-7	CASSQAGSGGAGEQYF	TGTGCCAGCAGCCAGGCCGGTAGCGGGGGGGCAGGAGAGCAGTACTTC
.	TRBV6-5	TRBD1	TRBJ2-5	CASTKLGTGQETQYF	TGTGCCAGCACAAAGCTGGGGACAGGACAAGAGACCCAGTACTTC
.	TRBV5-1	.	TRBJ1-1	CASSLWGRVDTEAFF	TGCGCCAGCAGCTTGTGGGGCAGGGTGGATACTGAAGCTTTCTTT
.	TRBV2	.	TRBJ1-2	CASSPDRRLF	TGTGCCAGTAGCCCAGACAGACGTCTCTTC
.	TRBV5-4	.	TRBJ1-4	CASSASTANEKLFF	TGTGCCAGCAGCGCCTCGACAGCTAATGAAAAACTGTTTTTT
few	TRBV28	TRBD1	TRBJ2-7	CASKTLQGTSYEQYF	TGTGCCAGCAAAACCTTACAGGGGACATCCTACGAGCAGTACTTC
few	TRBV5-1	.	TRBJ2-1	CASSLMSSYNEQFF	TGCGCCAGCAGCTTGATGAGCTCCTACAATGAGCAGTTCTTC
.	TRBV4-1	.	TRBJ1-4	CASSQVRAMGGGEKLFF	TGCGCCAGCAGCCAAGTTCGGGCCATGGGAGGAGGTGAAAAACTGTTTTTT
.	TRBV2	TRBD2	TRBJ2-1	CASRPASGDYNEQFF	TGTGCCAGCAGGCCAGCTAGCGGGGATTACAATGAGCAGTTCTTC
.	TRBV4-1	TRBD1	TRBJ1-2	CASSHRGQANYGYTF	TGCGCCAGCAGCCACCGGGGACAGGCCAACTATGGCTACACCTTC
once	TRBV5-1	.	TRBJ2-2	CASSLSRNTGELFF	TGCGCCAGCAGCTTGTCCCGCAACACCGGGGAGCTGTTTTTT
.	TRBV2	.	TRBJ2-7	CASTPVSYEQYF	TGTGCCAGCACCCCGGTCAGTTACGAGCAGTACTTC
.	TRBV7-6	.	TRBJ2-1	CASSFRLPDVQYNEQFF	TGTGCCAGCAGCTTTCGCCTTCCCGACGTGCAATACAATGAGCAGTTCTTC
.	TRBV2	TRBD2	TRBJ2-3	CASSEDLGRATDTQYF	TGTGCCAGCAGTGAAGATCTCGGGAGGGCCACAGATACGCAGTATTTT
.	TRBV29-1	TRBD2	TRBJ2-1	CSVVAGGDVEQFF	TGCAGCGTTGTGGCGGGGGGGGATGTGGAGCAGTTCTTC
.	TRBV7-6	.	TRBJ1-5	CASSLASDSYSNQPQHF	TGTGCCAGCAGCTTAGCTTCGGACAGTTATAGCAATCAGCCCCAGCATTTT
.	TRBV2	TRBD1	TRBJ1-2	CASSVGDRLMGYTF	TGTGCCAGCAGTGTTGGGGACAGGTTAATGGGCTACACCTTC
once	TRBV5-1	.	TRBJ2-3	CASSLERGRGDRDTQYF	TGCGCCAGCAGCTTGGAGCGAGGTAGGGGGGACCGAGATACGCAGTATTTT
.	TRBV13	.	TRBJ1-1	CASSSRGQASANEAFF	TGTGCCAGCAGCTCAAGGGGCCAGGCCTCGGCAAATGAAGCTTTCTTT
.	TRBV28	.	TRBJ1-1	CASSPPGAEAFF	TGTGCCAGCAGTCCTCCGGGGGCTGAAGCTTTCTTT
.	TRBV7-9	TRBD1	TRBJ2-5	CASSLGGQGGGETQYF	TGTGCCAGCAGCTTAGGCGGACAGGGAGGAGGGGAGACCCAGTACTTC
once	TRBV5-8	.	TRBJ1-6	CASSLARKGNSPLHF	TGTGCCAGCAGCTTGGCCCGTAAGGGAAATTCACCCCTCCACTTT
.	TRBV13	TRBD1	TRBJ2-5	CASSLEGGWQTQYF	TGTGCCAGCAGCTTAGAAGGGGGCTGGCAGACCCAGTACTTC